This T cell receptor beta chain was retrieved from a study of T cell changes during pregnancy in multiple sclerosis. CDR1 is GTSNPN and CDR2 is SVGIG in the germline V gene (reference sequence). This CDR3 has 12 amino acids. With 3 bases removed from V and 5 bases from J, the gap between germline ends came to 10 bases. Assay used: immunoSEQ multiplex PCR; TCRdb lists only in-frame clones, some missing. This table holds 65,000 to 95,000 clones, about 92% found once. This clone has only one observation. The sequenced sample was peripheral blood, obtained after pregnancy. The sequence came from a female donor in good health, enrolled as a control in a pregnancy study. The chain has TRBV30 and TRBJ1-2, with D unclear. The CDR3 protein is CAWSGVGYGYTF. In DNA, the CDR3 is TGTGCCTGGAGCGGGGTAGGGTATGGCTACACCTTC.